These T cell receptor beta chains were read from a single sample in a study of T cell responses to AZD1222 COVID-19 vaccine. Using immunoSEQ multiplex PCR, the repertoire was profiled, and TCRdb retains in-frame clones only, with some absent. This sample has about 72,000 clones; nearly 90% occur once, and the top ten carry about 28%. Here the sequenced sample was peripheral blood, taken 28 days after the second AZD1222 dose. These receptors were taken from an adult who received the AZD1222 COVID-19 vaccine. CDR3s include the opening cysteine and the closing phenylalanine or tryptophan. A D gene is named only where the DNA matches it firmly. Only part of the rows carry a size: once, few, many, or a class if the clone is expanded.

size: NA
J: TRBJ1-5
D: NA
length: 13
V: TRBV5-8
DNA: TGTGCCAGCAGCGCGACTCGTGATCAGCCCCAGCATTTT
CDR3: CASSATRDQPQHF

size: NA
J: TRBJ1-1
D: NA
length: 15
V: TRBV6-1
DNA: TGTGCCAGCAGTGACAGGGTGGCCATGAACACTGAAGCTTTCTTT
CDR3: CASSDRVAMNTEAFF

size: NA
J: TRBJ2-2
D: TRBD1
length: 14
V: TRBV7-3
DNA: TGTGCCAGCAGCTTTACAGGGGGATCCGGGGAGCTGTTTTTT
CDR3: CASSFTGGSGELFF

size: NA
J: TRBJ2-1
D: NA
length: 14
V: TRBV18
DNA: TGTGCCAGCTCACCCGATACTACCTACAATGAGCAGTTCTTC
CDR3: CASSPDTTYNEQFF

size: NA
J: TRBJ1-5
D: TRBD1
length: 13
V: TRBV19
DNA: TGTGCCAGTAGAAGACAGGGGATCAGTCCCCAGCATTTT
CDR3: CASRRQGISPQHF

size: few
J: TRBJ1-1
D: NA
length: 11
V: TRBV20-1
DNA: TGCAGTGCACAACCGGGGGCTGAAGCTTTCTTT
CDR3: CSAQPGAEAFF

size: NA
J: TRBJ1-4
D: NA
length: 14
V: TRBV6-6
DNA: TGTGCCAGCAGCATACAGTTCGGCAATGAAAAACTGTTTTTT
CDR3: CASSIQFGNEKLFF

size: NA
J: TRBJ2-4
D: NA
length: 17
V: TRBV3-1/TRBV3-2
DNA: TGTGCCAGCAGCGGAGGGCTTCCCATGCAAAGAAAAAACATTCAGTACTTC
CDR3: CASSGGLPMQRKNIQYF

size: NA
J: TRBJ2-7
D: NA
length: 12
V: TRBV19
DNA: TGTGCCAGTAGTACCCTGGGTAACGAGCAGTACTTC
CDR3: CASSTLGNEQYF

size: NA
J: TRBJ2-1
D: NA
length: 17
V: TRBV5-6
DNA: TGTGCCAGCAGCTTGTTGGGTTTACTCCAGACCCACAATGAGCAGTTCTTC
CDR3: CASSLLGLLQTHNEQFF

size: once
J: TRBJ2-2
D: NA
length: 13
V: TRBV12-3/TRBV12-4
DNA: TGTGCCAGCAGAAACGGGAACACCGGGGAGCTGTTTTTT
CDR3: CASRNGNTGELFF

size: NA
J: TRBJ1-3
D: NA
length: 16
V: TRBV3-1/TRBV3-2
DNA: TGTGCCAGCAGCCAAGCGGACAGTTTCTCTGGAAACACCATATATTTT
CDR3: CASSQADSFSGNTIYF

size: once
J: TRBJ2-2
D: NA
length: 17
V: TRBV13
DNA: TGTGCCAGCAGCTCCAAACACAGGGCTCTGAACACCGGGGAGCTGTTTTTT
CDR3: CASSSKHRALNTGELFF

size: few
J: TRBJ1-1
D: NA
length: 15
V: TRBV5-6
DNA: TGTGCCAGCAGCTCAGGGGACGCTGGAAACACTGAAGCTTTCTTT
CDR3: CASSSGDAGNTEAFF

size: NA
J: TRBJ2-7
D: TRBD1
length: 15
V: TRBV7-8
DNA: TGTGCCAGCAGCACCGCCGGGACAGCTAACTACGAGCAGTACTTC
CDR3: CASSTAGTANYEQYF

size: NA
J: TRBJ2-7
D: TRBD1
length: 16
V: TRBV7-4
DNA: TGTGCCAGCAGCTTAGGGGGACAGGGGAATACCTACGAGCAGTACTTC
CDR3: CASSLGGQGNTYEQYF

size: NA
J: TRBJ2-7
D: TRBD1
length: 15
V: TRBV29-1
DNA: TGCAGCGTTGAAGACCGGACAGGGTTGGGATACGAGCAGTACTTC
CDR3: CSVEDRTGLGYEQYF

size: NA
J: TRBJ2-7
D: TRBD2
length: 16
V: TRBV4-1
DNA: TGCGCCAGCAGCCAAGAACCGACTAGCCGTGGTCACGAGCAGTACTTC
CDR3: CASSQEPTSRGHEQYF

size: NA
J: TRBJ1-1
D: NA
length: 14
V: TRBV11-1
DNA: TGTGCCAGCAGCTTGATTGGGTCTACGACTGAAGCTTTCTTT
CDR3: CASSLIGSTTEAFF

size: NA
J: TRBJ1-5
D: NA
length: 15
V: TRBV9
DNA: TGTGCCAGCAGCCCTTCTGGGCATGGCAATCAGCCCCAGCATTTT
CDR3: CASSPSGHGNQPQHF

size: NA
J: TRBJ2-7
D: NA
length: 13
V: TRBV3-1/TRBV3-2
DNA: TGTGCCAGCAGTCGAACCCACTACGACGAGCAGTACTTC
CDR3: CASSRTHYDEQYF

size: NA
J: TRBJ2-7
D: TRBD1
length: 14
V: TRBV5-4
DNA: TGTGCCAGCAGCTTACGACAGGGGGCGAGGGAGCAGTACTTC
CDR3: CASSLRQGAREQYF

size: once
J: TRBJ2-7
D: NA
length: 16
V: TRBV6-2/TRBV6-3
DNA: TGTGCCAGCAGTTACGAGGCTAAGGGGCCTTTCTACGAGCAGTACTTC
CDR3: CASSYEAKGPFYEQYF

size: NA
J: TRBJ2-5
D: NA
length: 12
V: TRBV2
DNA: TGTGCCAGCAGTGTCGGCGGTCAGACCCAGTACTTC
CDR3: CASSVGGQTQYF

size: NA
J: TRBJ2-5
D: NA
length: 16
V: TRBV19
DNA: TGTGCCAGTAGTATCCGACCCCAGGCGGGTTGGGAGACCCAGTACTTC
CDR3: CASSIRPQAGWETQYF

size: NA
J: TRBJ1-2
D: TRBD1
length: 12
V: TRBV11-2
DNA: TGTGCCAGCAGCAAGACAGGGGATGGCTACACCTTC
CDR3: CASSKTGDGYTF

size: NA
J: TRBJ1-1
D: NA
length: 13
V: TRBV28
DNA: TGTGCCAGCACGGGACCGATGAACACTGAAGCTTTCTTT
CDR3: CASTGPMNTEAFF

size: NA
J: TRBJ2-7
D: NA
length: 15
V: TRBV21-1
DNA: TGTGCCAGCAGCAAAGTAGAGGGTACTTTCTACGAGCAGTACTTC
CDR3: CASSKVEGTFYEQYF

size: NA
J: TRBJ2-7
D: TRBD1
length: 16
V: TRBV5-1
DNA: TGCGCCAGCAGCTTATCAGTCGGGACAGGGGGCGACGAGCAGTACTTC
CDR3: CASSLSVGTGGDEQYF

size: NA
J: TRBJ1-5
D: TRBD1
length: 14
V: TRBV10-3
DNA: TGTGCCATCAGCCTTGGACAGGGGGTTCAGCCCCAGCATTTT
CDR3: CAISLGQGVQPQHF

size: NA
J: TRBJ2-3
D: NA
length: 19
V: TRBV14
DNA: TGTGCCAGCAGCCAAGTCAGGAGGGACCTTCTTTCGTGGCCAGATACGCAGTATTTT
CDR3: CASSQVRRDLLSWPDTQYF

size: NA
J: TRBJ2-6
D: NA
length: 16
V: TRBV2
DNA: TGTGCCAGCATAGGGCAGGGGAGCTCTGGGGCCAACGTCCTGACTTTC
CDR3: CASIGQGSSGANVLTF

size: NA
J: TRBJ2-7
D: TRBD2
length: 15
V: TRBV9
DNA: TGTGCCAGCAGCGTAGGGGGGGAGGGCCACTACGAGCAGTACTTC
CDR3: CASSVGGEGHYEQYF

size: NA
J: TRBJ2-1
D: NA
length: 11
V: TRBV20-1
DNA: TGCAGTGGTACCAATTGGGGTGAGCAGTTCTTC
CDR3: CSGTNWGEQFF

size: NA
J: TRBJ1-1
D: NA
length: 11
V: TRBV19
DNA: TGTGCCAGTAGTATGAGGGGTGAAGCTTTCTTT
CDR3: CASSMRGEAFF

size: NA
J: TRBJ2-3
D: NA
length: 14
V: TRBV29-1
DNA: TGCAGCGTTGTGCCCCCCCGAAGCACAGATACGCAGTATTTT
CDR3: CSVVPPRSTDTQYF

size: NA
J: TRBJ2-1
D: NA
length: 12
V: TRBV28
DNA: TGTGCCAGCAGTCAAAAGGGGAATGAGCAGTTCTTC
CDR3: CASSQKGNEQFF

size: NA
J: TRBJ2-3
D: TRBD2
length: 15
V: TRBV24-1
DNA: TGTGCCACCGCTGGGACCGCGGGGGGCACAGATACGCAGTATTTT
CDR3: CATAGTAGGTDTQYF

size: once
J: TRBJ2-3
D: NA
length: 16
V: TRBV10-3
DNA: TGTGCCATCAGCTTTAATTCGGGCCCAAGCACAGATACGCAGTATTTT
CDR3: CAISFNSGPSTDTQYF

size: NA
J: TRBJ2-1
D: TRBD2
length: 17
V: TRBV7-2
DNA: TGTGCCAGCAGCTTAGAGGGGACTAGCGGGAGGTTGAATGAGCAGTTCTTC
CDR3: CASSLEGTSGRLNEQFF

size: NA
J: TRBJ1-3
D: NA
length: 13
V: TRBV3-1/TRBV3-2
DNA: TGTGCCAGCAGCCAGAACTCTGGAAACACCATATATTTT
CDR3: CASSQNSGNTIYF

size: NA
J: TRBJ2-7
D: TRBD2
length: 15
V: TRBV18
DNA: TGTGCCAGCTCACCGGAAGCGGGAGGTTCCTACGAGCAGTACTTC
CDR3: CASSPEAGGSYEQYF

size: once
J: TRBJ1-6
D: TRBD1
length: 15
V: TRBV11-3
DNA: TGTGCCAGCAGCTTAGGAGGGGGCTCTAATTCACCCCTCCACTTT
CDR3: CASSLGGGSNSPLHF

size: NA
J: TRBJ1-2
D: TRBD1
length: 17
V: TRBV5-1
DNA: TGCGCCAGCAGCTTAGTCGGTACCGGGACAGCAAACTATGGCTACACCTTC
CDR3: CASSLVGTGTANYGYTF

size: NA
J: TRBJ1-6
D: NA
length: 12
V: TRBV11-2
DNA: TGTGCCAGCAGCCGGGAGAATTCACCCCTCCACTTT
CDR3: CASSRENSPLHF

size: NA
J: TRBJ2-2
D: NA
length: 13
V: TRBV6-5
DNA: TGTGCCAGCATGGAGCGGAACACCGGGGAGCTGTTTTTT
CDR3: CASMERNTGELFF

size: NA
J: TRBJ1-2
D: NA
length: 14
V: TRBV6-5
DNA: TGTGCCAGCAGGGCAGGGGTGGGAAACTATGGCTACACCTTC
CDR3: CASRAGVGNYGYTF

size: NA
J: TRBJ2-7
D: TRBD2
length: 13
V: TRBV11-2
DNA: TGTGCCAGCAGCAGAGCGGGAGTCTTCGAGCAGTACTTC
CDR3: CASSRAGVFEQYF

size: once
J: TRBJ1-4
D: NA
length: 17
V: TRBV19
DNA: TGTGCCAGTAGTACTCCGGGACACCCTGCAACTAATGAAAAACTGTTTTTT
CDR3: CASSTPGHPATNEKLFF

size: NA
J: TRBJ2-3
D: NA
length: 14
V: TRBV9
DNA: TGTGCCAGCAGCTCATTGGAGGCTTCAGATACGCAGTATTTT
CDR3: CASSSLEASDTQYF

size: NA
J: TRBJ1-5
D: NA
length: 18
V: TRBV28
DNA: TGTGCCAGCAGTCCCTATGGGGGAAGCTGGGATAGCAATCAGCCCCAGCATTTT
CDR3: CASSPYGGSWDSNQPQHF

size: NA
J: TRBJ2-2
D: NA
length: 15
V: TRBV6-5
DNA: TGTGCCAGCAGCAGGGGGGTAGTATGGACCGGGGAGCTGTTTTTT
CDR3: CASSRGVVWTGELFF

size: NA
J: TRBJ1-1
D: NA
length: 13
V: TRBV12-3/TRBV12-4
DNA: TGTGCCAGCACTAGGCTTAGGAACACTGAAGCTTTCTTT
CDR3: CASTRLRNTEAFF

size: once
J: TRBJ2-7
D: NA
length: 14
V: TRBV5-6
DNA: TGTGCCAGCAGCTTGGCCGGGTCTGGCTACGAGCAGTACTTC
CDR3: CASSLAGSGYEQYF